The T cell receptor beta chain described here comes from a study of read filtering for tumor transcriptome and immune sequencing. Molecular barcoded adaptors covering alpha/delta and beta/gamma chains were used on approximately 400 ng RNA. A single record per CDR3 protein comes from TCRdb applying MiXCR to the reads. The sample lists about 60,000 distinct CDR3 sequences; approximately 14% were seen once. Trimming removed 0 bases at V and 2 bases at J, with 12 bases between. The CDR3 runs 17 residues. CDR1 SGHRS and CDR2 YFSETQ come from the germline V gene. This clonotype was observed a handful of times.

The source material was a population of CD138-negative cells sorted from bone marrow. This clonotype was obtained from a donor aged 40 or over with multiple myeloma. The rearrangement uses TRBV5-1 and TRBJ2-6; perhaps TRBD1 as D (5 bases). The CDR3 sequence is CASSLEGAPTGANVLTF. The CDR3 nucleotides read TGCGCCAGCAGCTTGGAAGGGGCGCCCACTGGGGCCAACGTCCTGACTTTC.